The 12 T cell receptor beta chains below come from one sample, sequenced in a study of T cell repertoires in cytomegalovirus infection. TCRdb reprocessed the reads with MiXCR, giving one entry per CDR3 protein. The sample records 900,000 to 950,000 distinct CDR3 sequences, approximately 31% being singletons. What these receptors recognize is not known. Source: cultured CD8+ T cells from PBMCs, taken from culture after CMV antigen stimulation. The receptors stem from a human donor in good health (CMV status not recorded). Some clones in this sample may be carry-over from other donors' samples.

The chain recombines TRBV5-6 with TRBJ2-2, with D perhaps assigned TRBD1 or TRBD2 (5 bases each). Germline-derived CDR1 and CDR2 are SGHDT and YYEEEE. Between the trimmed V and J ends, which lost 7 bases and 4 bases, there was a span of 17 bases. The CDR3 runs to 15 residues. CDR3 DNA sequence: TGTGCCAGCGTTAGGTGGGGACCGAGCACCGGGGAGCTGTTTTTT. This codes for CASVRWGPSTGELFF.

This clonotype has only a few counts. The chain joins TRBV6-1 to TRBJ1-2; D is ambiguous. The ends were cut back, 2 bases at V and 6 bases at J, with 13 bases in the middle. Germline CDR1 is MNHNS and CDR2 is SASEGT. This CDR3 has 14 residues. The CDR3 reads CASSEFKRRDGYTF. The DNA of the CDR3 is TGTGCCAGCAGTGAATTTAAACGGCGGGATGGCTACACCTTC.

The chain has TRBV6-5 and TRBJ2-6, with 7 bases identical to TRBD1. The CDR3 consists of 17 residues. Germline V CDR1 and CDR2: MNHEY, SVGAGI. V lost 2 bases and J lost 1; bases outside the gene matches: 5. The CDR3 bases are TGTGCCAGCAGTTACCGGGACAGCCCTTCTGGGGCCAACGTCCTGACTTTC. Its translation: CASSYRDSPSGANVLTF.

V is TRBV20-1 and J is TRBJ2-1; 9 bases align to TRBD1. The junction had 3 bases not matched to a gene; V was cut back by 3 bases and J by 9 bases. Germline assignment: CDR1 DFQATT and CDR2 SNEGSKA (reference sequence). The CDR3 loop spans 12 amino acids. In DNA, the CDR3 is TGCAGTGCTAGCCACAGGGGGCCTGAGCAGTTCTTC. The encoded protein is CSASHRGPEQFF.

This clonotype has a handful of counts. The chain couples TRBV5-6 to TRBJ2-1, with TRBD2 as a possible D gene (6 bases). V was trimmed by 0 bases and J by 8 bases, leaving 15 bases between them. The CDR3 has 15 amino acids. Germline assignment: CDR1 SGHDT and CDR2 YYEEEE. The CDR3 DNA sequence: TGTGCCAGCAGCTTGGGGGGAGGTAGGGTCCATGAGCAGTTCTTC. Translated, it gives CASSLGGGRVHEQFF.

The table lists this clonotype with a few counts. This chain links TRBV15 with TRBJ2-5; the D gene is possibly TRBD1 (5 bases). CDR1 and CDR2 (germline): LNHNV, YYDKDF (reference sequence). The CDR3 consists of 13 residues. Trimming left V 5 bases short and J 5 bases short, with 12 bases between. The CDR3 loop reads CATSVDSLETQYF. The CDR3 region has the DNA TGTGCCACCAGCGTAGACAGCTTGGAGACCCAGTACTTC.

The V and J genes are TRBV19 and TRBJ2-1; the D gene is possibly TRBD1 (5 bases). Trimming removed 5 bases from V and 8 bases from J, with 16 bases in between. CDR3 size: 14 residues. The V gene's germline CDR1 is LNHDA and CDR2 SQIVND (reference sequence). CDR3 bases: TGTGCCAGTAGTGCCCCAGGGTCCCGCGATGAGCAGTTCTTC. Its translation is CASSAPGSRDEQFF.

This chain links TRBV12-5 with TRBJ2-1; D may be TRBD1 (5 bases). The CDR3 totals 15 residues. V was cut by 7 bases and J by 0 bases, with 13 bases left in between. CDR1 is LGHNT, CDR2 FRNRAP, per germline. CDR3 DNA: TGTGCTAGTGCCTGGGGCACCGGCTCCTACAATGAGCAGTTCTTC. Protein sequence: CASAWGTGSYNEQFF.

This clonotype was counted a few times. This sequence joins TRBV7-8 and TRBJ2-5, with TRBD2 identical over 9 bases. The V gene's germline CDR1 is SGHVS and CDR2 FQNEAQ. Unmatched junction bases numbered 11, after V lost 1 base and J lost 5 bases. The CDR3 loop spans 17 amino acids. The CDR3 protein is CASSLEGWRGGEETQYF. As DNA, the CDR3 is TGTGCCAGCAGCTTAGAAGGGTGGCGGGGGGGCGAGGAGACCCAGTACTTC.

Points on this clonotype: At one end, the junction sequence differs from germline, possibly due to a read error. This chain uses TRBV27 with TRBJ2-5, with unresolved D. The germline V gene encodes CDR1 MNHEY and CDR2 SMNVEV (reference sequence). The CDR3 covers 15 residues. The chain's CDR3 is CAGSLIPRSQETQYF. In DNA, the CDR3 is TGTGCCGGCAGTTTAATCCCCCGGAGCCAAGAGACCCAGTACTTC.

The chain recombines TRBV9 with TRBJ1-1; no clear D. Per the germline V gene, CDR1 is SGDLS and CDR2 is YYNGEE. The CDR3 is 15 residues long. The V end was cut by 0 bases, the J end by 0 bases, with 9 bases between. The CDR3 bases are TGTGCCAGCAGCGTAGTTGGGAACATGAACACTGAAGCTTTCTTT. This sequence encodes CASSVVGNMNTEAFF.

V usage is TRBV12-3 or TRBV12-4 and J usage is TRBJ1-2, with no clear D. Trimming took off 3 bases at V and 8 bases at J, with 13 bases between the two ends. This CDR3 has 13 residues. CDR3 in amino acids: CASSLATPLGYTF. The CDR3 nucleotides read TGTGCCAGCAGTTTGGCGACCCCGCTCGGCTACACCTTC.